What follows are 10 T cell receptor beta chains derived from one specimen sequenced in a study of lymphopenia after photon versus proton radiotherapy. This table comes from immunoSEQ multiplex PCR, and its TCRdb copy is limited to in-frame clones, with some not included. The sample lists about 26,000 clones, around 83% occurring once. The source was peripheral blood, collected from a patient treated with photon-based radiotherapy. These receptors were taken from a woman aged 50 to 60 with pancreatic cancer.

The gene calls are TRBV5-3 and TRBJ1-5; TRBD1 matches 7 bases. TRBV5-3 is placed among ORFs of uncertain function. CDR3 length equals 18 residues. The V segment lost 0 bases and the J segment 2 bases; nucleotides outside the gene matches: 11. CDR3 coding DNA: TGTGCCAGAAGCTTGGCCATCCTAGAGGGGGCCTGCAATCAGCCCCAGCATTTT. The encoded protein is CARSLAILEGACNQPQHF.

The chain uses TRBV28 and TRBJ2-7; 10 nucleotides match TRBD1. This CDR3 has 14 residues. V lost 10 bases to trimming and J lost 3 bases; unmatched junction nucleotides: 9. Germline CDR1 and CDR2: MDHEN and SYDVKM. The CDR3 DNA is TGTGCCACAGCCGGGACAGGGGAGGGCTACGAGCAGTACTTC. Residues: CATAGTGEGYEQYF.

This clone was picked up one time. The chain links TRBV5-1 to TRBJ2-1, with 10 bases fitting TRBD1. V lost 0 bases to trimming and J lost 7 bases; unmatched junction nucleotides: 4. Germline CDR1 SGHRS, CDR2 YFSETQ. CDR3 length equals 15 residues. Here the CDR3 DNA reads TGCGCCAGCAGCTTGGAGGGACAGGGGCCGAATGAGCAGTTCTTC. It translates to CASSLEGQGPNEQFF.

In the case of this clone: An end of the junction does not agree with germline; a read error may underlie this. This chain connects TRBV6-1 to TRBJ2-7; 8 nucleotides align to TRBD1. The CDR3 covers 13 residues. Per the germline V gene, CDR1 is MNHNS and CDR2 is SASEGT. CDR3 sequence reads: CASSLTGESSSFF. DNA of the CDR3: TGTGCCAGCAGTCTGACAGGGGAGAGTAGCTCCTTCTTC.

This chain links TRBV6-1 with TRBJ2-6; no clear D gene. The germline CDR1 and CDR2 sequences are MNHNS and SASEGT. CDR3 length equals 15 residues. Trimming pared 5 bases from V and 5 bases from J, leaving 13 bases between. The CDR3 reads CASSNAQSRANVLTF. CDR3 in DNA: TGTGCCAGCAGTAATGCACAAAGTCGGGCCAACGTCCTGACTTTC.

The chain recombines TRBV6-5 with TRBJ1-5; D is possibly TRBD1 (6 bases). This CDR3 spans 15 amino acids. The V end was cut by 5 bases, the J end by 2 bases, with 13 bases between. Germline-derived CDR1 and CDR2 are MNHEY and SVGAGI. CDR3 nucleotides: TGTGCCAGCAGTCTAGGGGGGGAGGGCAATCAGCCCCAGCATTTT. Translated, it gives CASSLGGEGNQPQHF.

The V and J genes are TRBV7-2 and TRBJ2-2, with TRBD2 matching 10 bases. CDR3 length equals 16 residues. Germline values: CDR1 SGHTA, CDR2 FQGNSA. Losses at the gene ends were 1 base for V and 8 bases for J; bases not matched to a gene: 7. CDR3 sequence: CASSLGVPSGSGELFF. CDR3 nucleotide sequence: TGTGCCAGCAGCTTAGGAGTCCCTAGCGGGAGTGGGGAGCTGTTTTTT.

The CDR3 here is CASSSVGTSGSYYEQYF. CDR3 DNA: TGTGCCAGCAGTTCCGTGGGGACTAGCGGGAGTTATTACGAGCAGTACTTC. This chain joins TRBV2 and TRBJ2-7; 14 bases fit TRBD2. With V trimmed by 5 bases and J by 4 bases, 10 bases remained unmatched. The CDR3 covers 17 residues. Germline loops: CDR1 SNHLY, CDR2 FYNNEI.

The rearrangement uses TRBV19 and TRBJ2-1, with TRBD2 matching 8 bases. The CDR3 contains 14 residues. V shed 6 bases and J 7 bases; nucleotides not matched to a gene: 8. Looked up from germline, CDR1 is LNHDA and CDR2 is SQIVND (reference sequence). The chain's CDR3 is CASSHGGARNEQFF. DNA of the CDR3: TGTGCCAGTAGCCACGGGGGGGCGCGAAATGAGCAGTTCTTC.

The V gene is TRBV5-4, the J gene TRBJ2-7; D remains ambiguous. CDR3 length equals 11 residues. V lost 3 bases to trimming and J lost 0 bases, with 1 base between them. Per the germline V gene, CDR1 is SGHNT and CDR2 is YYREEE (reference sequence). CDR3 region: CASSSSYEQYF. DNA for the CDR3: TGTGCCAGCAGCTCCTCCTACGAGCAGTACTTC.